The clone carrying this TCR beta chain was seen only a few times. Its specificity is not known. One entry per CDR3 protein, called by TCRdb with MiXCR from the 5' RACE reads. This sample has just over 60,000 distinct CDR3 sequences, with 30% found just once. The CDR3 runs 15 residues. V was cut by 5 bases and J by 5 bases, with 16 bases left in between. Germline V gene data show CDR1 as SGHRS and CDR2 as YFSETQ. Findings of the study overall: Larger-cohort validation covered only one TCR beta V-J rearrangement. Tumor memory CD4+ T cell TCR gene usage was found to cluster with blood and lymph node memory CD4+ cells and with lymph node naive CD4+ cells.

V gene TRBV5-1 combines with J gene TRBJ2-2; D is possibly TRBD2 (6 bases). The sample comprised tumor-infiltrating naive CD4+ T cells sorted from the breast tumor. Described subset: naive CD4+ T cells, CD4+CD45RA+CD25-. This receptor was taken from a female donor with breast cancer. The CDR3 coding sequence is TGCGCCAGCAGGGGAACGACTAGTGGGACCGGGGAGCTGTTTTTT. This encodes CASRGTTSGTGELFF.